Presented here are 21 T cell receptor beta chains from one specimen sequenced in a study of blood T cell repertoires in COVID-19. Method: immunoSEQ multiplex PCR; TCRdb's copy keeps in-frame clones and lacks some. The sample carries approximately 200,000 clones, approximately 85% recorded once. Material: peripheral blood. The receptors were sampled from a man aged 45-60 years who had recovered from COVID-19.

The chain employs TRBV29-1 and TRBJ2-4; D perhaps matches TRBD2 (6 bases). There are 17 residues in the CDR3. V was clipped by 2 bases and J by 0 bases, with 17 bases between them. Germline V gene lookup returns CDR1 SQVTM and CDR2 ANQGSEA. The CDR3 DNA follows: TGCAGCGTTGAATCTGGGGACTTCGCTTTAGCCAAAAACATTCAGTACTTC. Translated: CSVESGDFALAKNIQYF.

The gene calls are TRBV28 and TRBJ1-2; D is ambiguous. Germline loops: CDR1 MDHEN, CDR2 SYDVKM. This CDR3 has 13 residues. Deletions cut 5 bases from V and 2 bases from J, with 9 bases between. The CDR3 nucleotides are TGTGCCAGCAGTGACCCCGGGAACTATGGCTACACCTTC. This codes for CASSDPGNYGYTF.

This rearrangement joins TRBV2 to TRBJ2-1; no definite D call. The CDR3 runs 16 residues. The V gene lost 0 bases and the J gene lost 0 bases, with 9 bases spanning the gap. Germline-derived CDR1 and CDR2 are SNHLY and FYNNEI. CDR3 DNA sequence: TGTGCCAGCAGTGAAGCGCAGTCAAGCTCCTACAATGAGCAGTTCTTC. It is translated as CASSEAQSSSYNEQFF.

This chain joins TRBV18 and TRBJ2-7, with 8 bases identical to TRBD1. The CDR3 is 15 residues long. Germline trimming cut 2 bases from V and 4 bases from J; bases unmatched to any gene: 7. The germline V gene encodes CDR1 KGHSH and CDR2 LQKENI. Written as DNA, the CDR3 is TGTGCCAGCTCACCAATGGCAGGGGGCTGGTACGAGCAGTACTTC. Its translation is CASSPMAGGWYEQYF.

The V call is TRBV24-1, the J call TRBJ2-1, with D uncertain. The germline gives CDR1 KGHDR, CDR2 SFDVKD. Trimming shortened V by 2 bases and J by 8 bases, and 3 bases separated the two germline ends. The CDR3 contains 11 residues. CDR3 sequence (DNA): TGTGCCACCAGTGATTCGGATGAGCAGTTCTTC. Translating gives CATSDSDEQFF.

The genes are TRBV6-5 and TRBJ1-1, with 8 bases matching TRBD1. This CDR3 is built from 15 residues. Germline V CDR1 and CDR2: MNHEY, SVGAGI. V shed 2 bases, J shed 1 base, and the junction held 3 bases outside the gene matches. CDR3 residues: CASSYRDRSNTEAFF. As DNA, the CDR3 is TGTGCCAGCAGTTACCGGGACAGGTCGAACACTGAAGCTTTCTTT.

The CDR3: CSVSGALAGGGETQYF. CDR3 nucleotide sequence: TGCAGCGTTTCTGGGGCACTAGCGGGAGGTGGAGAGACCCAGTACTTC. This chain joins TRBV29-1 and TRBJ2-5, with TRBD2 matching 12 bases. The V segment lost 5 bases and the J segment 4 bases; nucleotides outside the gene matches: 11. Germline V gene sequence: CDR1 SQVTM, CDR2 ANQGSEA. The CDR3 contains 16 residues.

The chain is built from TRBV20-1 and TRBJ2-5; D unclear. V was clipped by 0 bases and J by 3 bases, with 2 bases between them. The germline V gene has CDR1 DFQATT and CDR2 SNEGSKA (reference sequence). This CDR3 spans 11 amino acids. The CDR3 protein is CSARDKETQYF. The CDR3 bases are TGCAGTGCTAGAGATAAAGAGACCCAGTACTTC.

The V gene is TRBV28, the J gene TRBJ2-7, with TRBD2 matching 9 bases. The CDR3 is 17 residues long. The germline gives CDR1 MDHEN, CDR2 SYDVKM. With V trimmed by 6 bases and J by 2 bases, 14 bases remained unmatched. The DNA for the CDR3 is TGTGCCAGCAGCCCCTTTTCGGGTGCGGGAGGGCCCTACGAGCAGTACTTC. Protein sequence: CASSPFSGAGGPYEQYF.

The CDR3: CASSTPGQTNEKLFF. The CDR3 region has the DNA TGTGCCAGCAGTACTCCGGGACAGACGAATGAAAAACTGTTTTTT. The J gene is TRBJ1-4, the V gene TRBV28; TRBD1 matches at 7 bases. The CDR3 spans 15 residues. The V segment lost 5 bases and the J segment 5 bases; nucleotides outside the gene matches: 8. CDR1 is MDHEN and CDR2 is SYDVKM in the germline V gene.

This clone has just a few counts. This chain joins TRBV6-1 and TRBJ2-2, with a tentative D call TRBD2 (6 bases). This CDR3 spans 16 amino acids. The V end lost 2 bases, the J end lost 4 bases, and 14 bases lay between the germline ends. Germline CDR1 is MNHNS and CDR2 is SASEGT. CDR3 bases: TGTGCCAGCAGTGAACTCTCGGGGCGGGGCACCGGGGAGCTGTTTTTT. Protein sequence: CASSELSGRGTGELFF.

The V call is TRBV7-9, the J call TRBJ2-7; 8 bases are shared with TRBD2. The junction had 7 bases not matched to a gene; V was cut back by 2 bases and J by 1 base. The CDR3 covers 16 residues. Germline V lookup: CDR1 SEHNR, CDR2 FQNEAQ (reference sequence). The CDR3 sequence is CASSLYHGTSSYEQYF. CDR3 DNA: TGTGCCAGCAGCTTATATCACGGGACTAGTTCCTACGAGCAGTACTTC. The full variable domain, its missing parts supplied by reference TRBV7-9 and TRBJ2-7, is DTGVSQNPRHKITKRGQNVTFRCDPISEHNRLYWYRQTLGQGPEFLTYFQNEAQLEKSRLLSDRFSAERPKGSFSTLEIQRTEQGDSAMYLCASSLYHGTSSYEQYFGPGTRLTVT.

The chain joins TRBV3-1 (or the pseudogene TRBV3-2) to TRBJ2-3; 9 bases are shared with TRBD2. The CDR3 sequence is 22 residues long. V shed 3 bases and J 1 base; nucleotides not matched to a gene: 23. CDR1 is LGHDT and CDR2 is YNNKEL in the germline V gene (reference sequence). CDR3 nucleotides: TGTGCCAGCAGCCACGTTTTGTTATTTGGGACTAGCACATCTATCGGCACAGATACGCAGTATTTT. Translated, it gives CASSHVLLFGTSTSIGTDTQYF.

The chain has TRBV5-4 and TRBJ1-2; the match to TRBD1 covers 11 bases. Trimming cost V 2 bases and J 1 base; bases outside gene matches: 4. CDR3 size: 16 residues. The germline V gene encodes CDR1 SGHNT and CDR2 YYREEE (reference sequence). The CDR3 coding sequence is TGTGCCAGCAGCTTTGCCGGGACAGGGGGTAACTATGGCTACACCTTC. Translation: CASSFAGTGGNYGYTF.

The chain has TRBV2 and TRBJ1-1, with D possibly matching TRBD1 (6 bases). This CDR3 has 13 residues. CDR1 and CDR2 (germline): SNHLY, FYNNEI. Trimming removed 11 bases from V and 0 bases from J, with 13 bases in between. The CDR3 region is CAFNRDMNTEAFF. CDR3 coding DNA: TGTGCCTTCAACCGGGACATGAACACTGAAGCTTTCTTT.

The V gene is TRBV29-1, the J gene TRBJ2-1; D unresolved. CDR1 is SQVTM and CDR2 is ANQGSEA in the germline V gene. CDR3 length equals 15 residues. Deletions cut 7 bases from V and 5 bases from J, with 21 bases between. Here the CDR3 DNA reads TGCAGCGCCGAAATTTATGGCGCGCTAGACAATGAGCAGTTCTTC. It yields the protein CSAEIYGALDNEQFF.

The chain is built from TRBV5-1 and TRBJ1-1; D is unresolved. This CDR3 region has 14 residues. Trimming cost V 1 base and J 5 bases, with 12 bases left between them. Germline values: CDR1 SGHRS, CDR2 YFSETQ. This CDR3 is CASSLPGTGTEAFF. CDR3 DNA: TGCGCCAGCAGCTTGCCAGGAACGGGGACTGAAGCTTTCTTT.

The V call is TRBV5-1, the J call TRBJ2-3; 7 positions agree with TRBD2. This CDR3 contains 14 residues. Germline CDR1 SGHRS, CDR2 YFSETQ. V trimming: 0 bases; J trimming: 4 bases; junction bases outside the gene matches: 2. CDR3 nucleotides: TGCGCCAGCAGCTTGGGCGGGAGTGCAGATACGCAGTATTTT. Protein: CASSLGGSADTQYF.

The V and J genes are TRBV11-2 and TRBJ2-5; 9 nucleotides align to TRBD1. The trim removed 5 bases at V and 5 bases at J, leaving 9 bases unmatched. The V gene's germline CDR1 is SGHAT and CDR2 FQNNGV. The CDR3 is 15 amino acids. The CDR3 sequence: CASSAQQGAAETQYF. Written as DNA, the CDR3 is TGTGCCAGCAGCGCACAACAGGGGGCCGCGGAGACCCAGTACTTC.

V and J are TRBV28 and TRBJ2-5, with a tentative D call TRBD1 (6 bases). The CDR3 has 13 residues. V lost 6 bases and J 6 bases, leaving 14 bases between the germline ends. In germline, CDR1 is MDHEN, CDR2 SYDVKM. CDR3: CASSLGRGKTQYF. CDR3 nucleotide sequence: TGTGCCAGCAGCCTTGGCAGGGGAAAGACCCAGTACTTC. Using reference TRBV28 and TRBJ2-5 for the parts outside the CDR3, the full variable domain is DVKVTQSSRYLVKRTGEKVFLECVQDMDHENMFWYRQDPGLGLRLIYFSYDVKMKEKGDIPEGYSVSREKKERFSLILESASTNQTSMYLCASSLGRGKTQYFGPGTRLLVL.

The chain has TRBV6-5 and TRBJ1-2, with D unresolved. The CDR3 has 13 amino acids. CDR1 is MNHEY, CDR2 SVGAGI, per germline. V was pared by 6 bases and J by 2 bases, with 10 bases between. The CDR3 region is CASRREENYGYTF. For the CDR3, the DNA is TGTGCCAGCAGGAGGGAAGAGAACTATGGCTACACCTTC.